These 15 T cell receptor beta chains came from one sample sequenced in a study of shared T cell receptors in the human thymus. The data were produced by immunoSEQ multiplex PCR, yet TCRdb's version contains in-frame clones alone and is incomplete. The sample lists hundreds of thousands of clones; 70% to 90% were seen once. This sample was also put to use in a study of human thymus T cells.

The sample comprised thymocytes. All receptors come from a boy under two years old with a congenital heart defect.

The gene calls are TRBV11-2 and TRBJ2-7; tentative D call: TRBD1 (7 bases). The CDR3 is 18 amino acids. V shed 6 bases and J shed 2 bases, with 26 bases lying between them. The V gene's germline CDR1 is SGHAT and CDR2 FQNNGV. Here the CDR3 reads CASSPGGTGAAQTYEQYF. CDR3 sequence (DNA): TGTGCCAGCAGTCCCGGGGGCACAGGGGCCGCCCAGACCTACGAGCAGTACTTC.

V gene TRBV5-8 combines with J gene TRBJ1-1; 11 nucleotides agree with TRBD1. The junction had 10 bases not matched to a gene; V was cut back by 4 bases and J by 5 bases. The CDR3 consists of 16 residues. Germline CDR1 and CDR2: SGHTS and YDEGEE. The CDR3, as DNA: TGTGCCAGCAGCCTGGACAGGGGGCTAGTAAGAACTGAAGCTTTCTTT. Its protein is CASSLDRGLVRTEAFF.

This rearrangement joins TRBV5-6 to TRBJ1-1, with TRBD1 matching over 12 bases. The CDR3 has 18 amino acids. V lost 4 bases and J lost 6; bases outside the gene matches: 16. Germline CDR1 SGHDT, CDR2 YYEEEE. The CDR3 DNA follows: TGTGCCAGCAGCGCGCACCCGGGACAGGGGGCGCGGAAGGCTGAAGCTTTCTTT. Its translation is CASSAHPGQGARKAEAFF. Full variable domain (rest looked up from reference TRBV5-6 and TRBJ1-1): DAGVTQSPTHLIKTRGQQVTLRCSPKSGHDTVSWYQQALGQGPQFIFQYYEEEERQRGNFPDRFSGHQFPNYSSELNVNALLLGDSALYLCASSAHPGQGARKAEAFFGQGTRLTVV.

The chain couples TRBV9 to TRBJ2-7; 11 positions match TRBD1. This CDR3 region has 17 residues. Germline-derived CDR1 and CDR2 are SGDLS and YYNGEE. Germline trimming cut 3 bases from V and 5 bases from J; bases unmatched to any gene: 13. In nucleotides, the CDR3 is TGTGCCAGCAGCGAGGGATGGGGACAGGGGGATTCGCACGAGCAGTACTTC. Translation: CASSEGWGQGDSHEQYF.

The chain couples TRBV29-1 to TRBJ2-3, with 8 bases matching TRBD2. Trimming cost V 6 bases and J 2 bases; bases outside gene matches: 7. From germline, CDR1 is SQVTM and CDR2 ANQGSEA. The CDR3 contains 14 residues. The CDR3 reads CSVREGRITDTQYF. DNA for the CDR3: TGCAGCGTCCGGGAGGGCCGTATCACAGATACGCAGTATTTT.

V is TRBV7-9 and J is TRBJ1-1, with TRBD1 as a possible D gene (5 bases). This CDR3 is built from 19 residues. Trimming shortened V by 0 bases and J by 0 bases, and 20 bases separated the two germline ends. Germline V gives CDR1 SEHNR, CDR2 FQNEAQ (reference sequence). CDR3 sequence: CASSLAVRRRAGMNTEAFF. The CDR3 nucleotides are TGTGCCAGCAGCTTAGCAGTCCGGCGACGGGCAGGGATGAACACTGAAGCTTTCTTT.

Remarks on this clone: The identical CDR3 is also encoded by other nucleotide sequences in the sample. The chain has TRBV4-1 and TRBJ2-7; TRBD2 matches 13 bases. Trimming took 1 base from V and 1 from J; bases not matched to a gene: 1. Germline V gene data show CDR1 as MGHRA and CDR2 as YSYEKL. CDR3 length: 16 amino acids. CDR3 DNA: TGCGCCAGCAGCCAAGGGACTAGCGGGAGTTCCTACGAGCAGTACTTC. Translating gives CASSQGTSGSSYEQYF.

This chain links TRBV19 with TRBJ2-3; 9 positions match TRBD1. The CDR3 totals 17 residues. The trim removed 4 bases at V and 4 bases at J, leaving 12 bases unmatched. CDR1 is LNHDA and CDR2 is SQIVND in the germline V gene (reference sequence). The CDR3 is CASSNHRGPGVPDTQYF. CDR3 nucleotides: TGTGCCAGTAGTAACCACAGGGGGCCTGGTGTCCCAGATACGCAGTATTTT.

This clone turned up a few times. The chain carries TRBV7-9 and TRBJ2-4, with 7 bases identical to TRBD2. The CDR3 extends over 17 amino acids. V was clipped by 1 base and J by 2 bases; unmatched bases: 8. Germline CDR1 and CDR2: SEHNR and FQNEAQ (reference sequence). The CDR3 nucleotides are TGTGCCAGCAGCTTAGATCTCAGCGGGGCAACCAAAAACATTCAGTACTTC. Its translation is CASSLDLSGATKNIQYF.

V gene TRBV28 combines with J gene TRBJ2-7, with TRBD1 identical over 8 bases. The CDR3 is made up of 19 amino acids. Germline CDR1 is MDHEN and CDR2 is SYDVKM. Losses at the gene ends were 6 bases for V and 1 base for J; bases not matched to a gene: 20. CDR3 residues: CASRTTRDRLAQRSYEQYF. The CDR3 DNA reads TGTGCCAGCAGAACAACTCGGGACAGGCTTGCCCAGAGGTCCTACGAGCAGTACTTC.

The chain recombines TRBV4-3 with TRBJ1-5; D is perhaps TRBD1 (6 bases). This CDR3 is built from 17 residues. V lost 1 base and J 5 bases, leaving 18 bases between the germline ends. From germline, CDR1 is LGHNA and CDR2 YSLEER. Here the CDR3 reads CASSQGGGRREDQPQHF. The CDR3 nucleotides are TGCGCCAGCAGCCAAGGTGGGGGGCGACGGGAGGATCAGCCCCAGCATTTT.

The chain combines TRBV25-1 with TRBJ1-4; 8 nucleotides match TRBD1. CDR1 is MGHDK and CDR2 is SYGVNS in the germline V gene. V lost 6 bases and J lost 8; bases outside the gene matches: 8. This CDR3 contains 14 residues. As DNA, the CDR3 is TGTGCCAGCAGCAAACAGGGGGTGAGGGAAAAACTGTTTTTT. This sequence encodes CASSKQGVREKLFF.

The chain recombines TRBV28 with TRBJ2-6, with 12 bases that match TRBD2. Germline CDR1 is MDHEN and CDR2 is SYDVKM. The CDR3 loop spans 18 amino acids. After removal of 5 bases from V and 1 base from J, the junction contained 6 bases not matched to a gene. The CDR3 DNA reads TGTGCCAGCAGTCTCCCTAGCGGGAGGGTGTCTGGGGCCAACGTCCTGACTTTC. Translation gives CASSLPSGRVSGANVLTF.

The chain joins TRBV27 to TRBJ2-2; 11 positions match TRBD1. This CDR3 has 16 residues. Germline CDR1 is MNHEY and CDR2 is SMNVEV (reference sequence). V lost 5 bases and J lost 5; bases outside the gene matches: 7. The CDR3 protein is CASSRTGGLGTGELFF. For the CDR3, the DNA is TGTGCCAGCAGTCGGACAGGGGGCTTAGGAACCGGGGAGCTGTTTTTT.

The rearrangement uses TRBV29-1 and TRBJ2-7, with TRBD2 matching 13 bases. The germline V gene encodes CDR1 SQVTM and CDR2 ANQGSEA. CDR3 length: 16 residues. V lost 1 base, J lost 7 bases, and 10 bases stayed unmatched. CDR3 bases: TGCAGCGTTGAAGGACTAGCGGGAGGCCACCCGGGGGAGCAGTACTTC. Translation gives CSVEGLAGGHPGEQYF.